A selection of T cell receptor beta chains follows, all from one sample in a study of glioma-infiltrating T cells after dendritic cell vaccination. TCRdb's table, derived via immunoSEQ multiplex PCR, lists solely in-frame clones and lacks some. The sample shows about 87,000 clones, roughly four fifths of them seen only once. The sequenced sample was blood, obtained after dendritic cell vaccination. The receptors here all came from a human donor with glioblastoma. The conserved cysteine and the conserved F or W are not part of the CDR3 here. The order of the fields is CDR3 protein, D gene, V gene, J gene. D genes are given only for firm matches.

cdr3_aa: ASSFGDRSSDTQY; d_call: TRBD1; v_call: TRBV5-1; j_call: TRBJ2-3
cdr3_aa: AGSFGQAYYEQY; d_call: TRBD1; v_call: TRBV5-1; j_call: TRBJ2-7
cdr3_aa: ATSRDATLAPNEKLF; d_call: -; v_call: TRBV15; j_call: TRBJ1-4
cdr3_aa: ASSSGGQEVYEQF; d_call: -; v_call: TRBV5-1; j_call: TRBJ2-1
cdr3_aa: ASSFQPGQGSNYEQY; d_call: TRBD1; v_call: TRBV7-9; j_call: TRBJ2-7
cdr3_aa: ASSLGTNYGYT; d_call: -; v_call: TRBV7-2; j_call: TRBJ1-2
cdr3_aa: ASSTGLTTYSPLH; d_call: -; v_call: TRBV7-2; j_call: TRBJ1-6
cdr3_aa: ASSMTGSSYNEQF; d_call: TRBD1; v_call: TRBV6-5; j_call: TRBJ2-1
cdr3_aa: ASSDREGDEQF; d_call: TRBD1; v_call: TRBV10-3; j_call: TRBJ2-1
cdr3_aa: SVGGGDITGELF; d_call: TRBD2; v_call: TRBV29-1; j_call: TRBJ2-2
cdr3_aa: ASSTRFNQPQH; d_call: -; v_call: TRBV19; j_call: TRBJ1-5
cdr3_aa: ASSVRVGDSPLH; d_call: -; v_call: TRBV18; j_call: TRBJ1-6
cdr3_aa: ASSQEAGLGYT; d_call: -; v_call: TRBV14; j_call: TRBJ1-2
cdr3_aa: ASSEEGDRDSPLH; d_call: TRBD1; v_call: TRBV2; j_call: TRBJ1-6
cdr3_aa: ASSSLPQGRKADTQY; d_call: -; v_call: TRBV7-9; j_call: TRBJ2-3
cdr3_aa: ASSLVGMEFPRADTQY; d_call: -; v_call: TRBV5-1; j_call: TRBJ2-3
cdr3_aa: ASSSTGVGGYT; d_call: TRBD1; v_call: TRBV6-5; j_call: TRBJ1-2
cdr3_aa: ASSYSRANYGYT; d_call: -; v_call: TRBV6-5; j_call: TRBJ1-2